A single sample is the source of the 31 T cell receptor beta chains below, sequenced in a study of T cell repertoires in cytomegalovirus infection. TCRdb reprocessed the reads via MiXCR and lists one record per CDR3 protein. The profile shows about 740,000 distinct CDR3 sequences, 35% to 45% of them singletons. Sequenced material: PBMCs. The receptors were gathered from a human donor in good health (CMV status not recorded). Some clones in this sample may be carry-over from other donors' samples.

There are many counts of this clonotype. The chain links TRBV7-6 to TRBJ2-1; D remains unclear. The CDR3 spans 15 residues. Germline V gene lookup returns CDR1 SGHVS and CDR2 FNYEAQ. V was clipped by 3 bases and J by 4 bases, with 13 bases between them. The CDR3, as DNA: TGTGCCAGCAGCTTGAGGTTAGGTCAATACAATGAGCAGTTCTTC. Protein product: CASSLRLGQYNEQFF.

The table lists this clonotype with many counts. In nucleotides, the CDR3 is TGTGCCAGCAGCTCCCAAGGGGCTAGCGAAGGGTACACCGGGGAGCTGTTTTTT. This sequence encodes CASSSQGASEGYTGELFF. The chain is built from TRBV7-8 and TRBJ2-2, with a tentative D call TRBD2 (6 bases). V lost 4 bases, J lost 3 bases, and 21 bases lay in between. Germline V gene sequence: CDR1 SGHVS, CDR2 FQNEAQ. The CDR3 totals 18 residues.

A few counts support this clonotype. The chain joins TRBV20-1 to TRBJ2-6; D is unresolved. The CDR3 is made up of 16 amino acids. Germline CDR1 DFQATT, CDR2 SNEGSKA (reference sequence). V was cut by 0 bases and J by 0 bases, with 9 bases left in between. This CDR3 is CSARDPGRSGANVLTF. Written as DNA, the CDR3 is TGCAGTGCTAGAGACCCCGGGCGCTCTGGGGCCAACGTCCTGACTTTC.

The chain combines TRBV24-1 with TRBJ2-7; the D is unclear. The CDR3 has 15 amino acids. The ends were cut back, 4 bases at V and 2 bases at J, with 14 bases in the middle. The germline V gene has CDR1 KGHDR and CDR2 SFDVKD. The CDR3 loop is CATSDSDKRPYEQYF. The CDR3 nucleotides read TGTGCCACCAGTGACTCTGACAAGAGACCCTACGAGCAGTACTTC.

V is TRBV12-3 or TRBV12-4 and J is TRBJ2-1; 13 bases line up with TRBD2. With V trimmed by 6 bases and J by 3 bases, 8 bases remained unmatched. This CDR3 comprises 17 residues. The CDR3 loop reads CASRPGLAGNYYNEQFF. The CDR3 DNA reads TGTGCCAGCAGACCGGGACTAGCGGGAAATTACTACAATGAGCAGTTCTTC.

This clonotype showed up just a few times. The CDR3 sequence is CASSQTGGSGANVLTF. In nucleotides, the CDR3 is TGCGCCAGCAGCCAGACAGGGGGCTCTGGGGCCAACGTCCTGACTTTC. The chain combines TRBV4-1 with TRBJ2-6, with 9 bases fitting TRBD1. The germline V gene has CDR1 MGHRA and CDR2 YSYEKL. This CDR3 is built from 16 residues. V lost 3 bases, J lost 0 bases, and 0 bases stayed unmatched.

This clonotype was recorded many times. V is TRBV12-3 or TRBV12-4 and J is TRBJ2-1; the match to TRBD1 covers 7 bases. Trimming removed 3 bases from V and 9 bases from J; junction bases left unmatched: 11. CDR3 length: 15 residues. CDR3 sequence reads: CASSFGQAVAGEQFF. CDR3 DNA: TGTGCCAGCAGTTTCGGACAGGCAGTCGCGGGTGAGCAGTTCTTC.

Regarding this clonotype: A read error is possible here, since a much larger clone lies one base away. V is TRBV7-2 and J is TRBJ2-3; a possible D gene is TRBD1 (6 bases). This CDR3 is 15 amino acids long. Looked up from germline, CDR1 is SGHTA and CDR2 is FQGNSA. Here the CDR3 reads CASSLQGPGTDTQSF. The CDR3 DNA is TGTGCCAGCAGCTTACAGGGGCCGGGCACAGATACGCAGTCTTTT.

The sample holds a few counts of this clonotype. In DNA form, the CDR3 reads TGTGCCAGCAGCTTGGGTCCTAGCTCAGCCTACGAGCAGTACTTC. Translation gives CASSLGPSSAYEQYF. V usage is TRBV5-6 and J usage is TRBJ2-7, with D possibly matching TRBD2 (5 bases). Trimming cost V 0 bases and J 2 bases, with 12 bases left between them. The CDR3 loop spans 15 amino acids. CDR1 is SGHDT and CDR2 is YYEEEE in the germline V gene.

There are a few counts of this clonotype. The chain employs TRBV28 and TRBJ1-5, with 7 bases matching TRBD1. Germline-derived CDR1 and CDR2 are MDHEN and SYDVKM. J was trimmed by 7 bases and V by 5 bases; bases with no gene match: 14. This CDR3 is built from 16 residues. CDR3 in amino acids: CASSRGRQGPGQPQHF. CDR3 nucleotide sequence: TGTGCCAGCAGTCGAGGAAGACAGGGCCCGGGACAGCCCCAGCATTTT.

The J gene is TRBJ1-5, the V gene TRBV7-4; 9 bases align to TRBD1. Trimming took 6 bases from V and 3 from J; bases not matched to a gene: 6. CDR1 and CDR2 from the germline V gene are SGHVT and SQSDAQ. The length of the CDR3 is 15 residues. This CDR3 reads CASSPQGAVNQPQHF. The DNA for the CDR3 is TGTGCCAGCAGTCCACAGGGGGCGGTCAATCAGCCCCAGCATTTT.

The chain employs TRBV2 and TRBJ1-5, with TRBD1 matching over 7 bases. Trimming cost V 6 bases and J 2 bases; bases outside gene matches: 7. The CDR3 is made up of 15 amino acids. CDR1 is SNHLY and CDR2 is FYNNEI in the germline V gene. CDR3 sequence: CASRRQGSGNQPQHF. The CDR3 nucleotides are TGTGCCAGCAGAAGACAGGGTTCGGGCAATCAGCCCCAGCATTTT. Filled out from reference TRBV2 and TRBJ1-5, the complete variable domain reads EPEVTQTPSHQVTQMGQEVILRCVPISNHLYFYWYRQILGQKVEFLVSFYNNEISEKSEIFDDQFSVERPDGSNFTLKIRSTKLEDSAMYFCASRRQGSGNQPQHFGDGTRLSIL.

The gene calls are TRBV6-5 and TRBJ2-1, with 8 bases aligning to TRBD2. CDR1 is MNHEY and CDR2 is SVGAGI in the germline V gene. Trimming at V came to 2 bases and at J to 0 bases, leaving 9 bases not matched to a gene. There are 18 residues in the CDR3. For the CDR3, the DNA is TGTGCCAGCAGTTACGCGGGCGCGGGGGGAAGCTCCTACAATGAGCAGTTCTTC. Residues: CASSYAGAGGSSYNEQFF.

The chain recombines TRBV5-8 with TRBJ2-1; TRBD2 agrees at 8 bases. Germline lookup yields CDR1 SGHTS and CDR2 YDEGEE. This CDR3 has 18 amino acids. J was trimmed by 4 bases and V by 2 bases; bases with no gene match: 14. The CDR3 spells CASSFDLLPGTSYNEQFF. CDR3 sequence (DNA): TGTGCCAGCAGCTTTGACTTACTACCCGGGACTAGTTACAATGAGCAGTTCTTC.

The chain joins TRBV28 to TRBJ1-4; no reliable D call. The germline V gene has CDR1 MDHEN and CDR2 SYDVKM. This CDR3 has 12 amino acids. Trimming cost V 6 bases and J 7 bases, with 9 bases left between them. CDR3 DNA sequence: TGTGCCAGCAGACGGGGTTCTGAAAAACTGTTTTTT. Translating gives CASRRGSEKLFF.

In its sample, this clonotype was seen once. One end of the junction varies from germline; a read error may be responsible. The chain combines TRBV12-3 or TRBV12-4 with TRBJ2-1; 7 positions agree with TRBD1. The CDR3 is made up of 14 amino acids. The CDR3 protein is CASSAGTAYNEQLF. CDR3 DNA sequence: TGTGCCAGCAGCGCCGGGACAGCCTACAATGAGCAGTTATTC.

V is TRBV4-1 and J is TRBJ2-7, with no clear D. The germline V and J ends were trimmed by 1 base and 0 bases, with 4 bases remaining between them. The CDR3 loop spans 13 amino acids. Germline lookup yields CDR1 MGHRA and CDR2 YSYEKL. The CDR3, as DNA: TGCGCCAGCAGCCAAGCCCCCTCCTACGAGCAGTACTTC. Protein: CASSQAPSYEQYF.

A word on this clonotype: Just one base apart from a much larger clone, this may be a read error. This sequence joins TRBV7-2 and TRBJ1-2; 8 bases align to TRBD1. This CDR3 spans 13 amino acids. Germline values: CDR1 SGHTA, CDR2 FQGNSA. V shed 5 bases and J 10 bases; nucleotides not matched to a gene: 9. The CDR3 bases are TGTGCCAGCAGCAAACAGACAGGGGATGTCTACACCTTC. This encodes CASSKQTGDVYTF.

The chain carries TRBV6-6 and TRBJ1-4; no definite D call. The CDR3 has 15 amino acids. V was cut by 8 bases and J by 3 bases, with 16 bases left in between. The germline V gene encodes CDR1 MNHNY and CDR2 SVGAGI (reference sequence). CDR3 bases: TGTGCCAGCGGGGAGCGGCAGCGAGCTAATGAAAAACTGTTTTTT. Its translation: CASGERQRANEKLFF.

This clonotype has just a few counts. The chain joins TRBV20-1 to TRBJ2-4; possibly TRBD1 for D (6 bases). The germline gives CDR1 DFQATT, CDR2 SNEGSKA (reference sequence). This CDR3 region has 13 residues. The CDR3: CSVGTGAKNIQYF. The CDR3 bases are TGCAGCGTAGGTACAGGGGCCAAAAACATTCAGTACTTC.

A remark on this clonotype: This CDR3 is missing its conserved last phenylalanine or tryptophan, likely due to a read error. Because the CDR3's place on the DNA is in doubt, the DNA is left out and the CDR3 is given as listed by TCRdb. The gene calls are TRBV12-3 or TRBV12-4 and TRBJ1-2; no DNA check was done on the table's D call, TRBD1. The CDR3 region is 13 residues in length, termini included. CDR3 region: CASSLGGFYGYTL.

This clonotype was seen only a few times. The chain recombines TRBV7-6 with TRBJ1-4; D gene uncertain. CDR3 length equals 15 residues. Germline CDR1 reads SGHVS; CDR2 reads FNYEAQ. The germline V and J ends were trimmed by 6 bases and 1 base, with 12 bases remaining between them. The CDR3 sequence is CASRSILRTNEKLFF. CDR3 in DNA: TGTGCCAGCAGGTCTATCCTGCGAACTAATGAAAAACTGTTTTTT.

This chain uses TRBV7-3 with TRBJ2-2; maybe TRBD1 (5 bases). Germline V CDR1 and CDR2: SGHTA, FQGTGA. The V gene lost 1 base and the J gene lost 7 bases, with 13 bases spanning the gap. The CDR3 extends over 15 amino acids. The CDR3 region has the DNA TGTGCCAGCAGCTTAAAAGGGGATGGCAACGGGGAGCTGTTTTTT. Its protein product is CASSLKGDGNGELFF.

This clonotype was seen at least ten times. CDR3 in DNA: TGTGCCAGCAGCTACCATAGCGGGGCCTCCTACAATGAGCAGTTCTTC. This translates into CASSYHSGASYNEQFF. The chain has TRBV7-2 and TRBJ2-1, with 8 bases fitting TRBD2. The CDR3 is 16 amino acids. Germline CDR1 reads SGHTA; CDR2 reads FQGNSA. Trimming at V came to 4 bases and at J to 0 bases, leaving 5 bases not matched to a gene.

V gene TRBV28 combines with J gene TRBJ2-6; D possibly uses TRBD1 or TRBD2 (5 bases each). Germline V gene lookup returns CDR1 MDHEN and CDR2 SYDVKM. CDR3 length equals 14 residues. V was cut by 9 bases and J by 3 bases, with 12 bases left in between. The CDR3 sequence: CASSSGLGANVLTF. CDR3 nucleotides: TGTGCCAGTTCGTCGGGGCTTGGGGCCAACGTCCTGACTTTC.

The chain couples TRBV27 to TRBJ2-7; the D is unclear. Trimming left V 7 bases short and J 4 bases short, with 5 bases between. This CDR3 contains 10 residues. Germline lookup yields CDR1 MNHEY and CDR2 SMNVEV (reference sequence). The CDR3: CASNLYEQYF. DNA of the CDR3: TGTGCCAGCAACCTATACGAGCAGTACTTC.

This clonotype showed up just a few times. The chain couples TRBV9 to TRBJ2-1; unclear D gene. Trimming stripped 3 bases from V and 0 bases from J, with 22 bases between. Germline V gives CDR1 SGDLS, CDR2 YYNGEE. CDR3 size: 19 residues. This chain's CDR3 is CASSDPVRDDPSSYNEQFF. Written as DNA, the CDR3 is TGTGCCAGCAGCGACCCTGTCAGAGACGATCCAAGCTCCTACAATGAGCAGTTCTTC.

Note on this clonotype: One junction end disagrees with the germline gene, perhaps due to a read error. The CDR3 DNA reads as TGTGCCAGCAGTCCTAGCAGAGATACGCAGTATTTT. It encodes CASSPSRDTQYF. This sequence joins TRBV13 and TRBJ2-3; TRBD2 is a possible D gene (5 bases). This CDR3 is 12 amino acids long. Germline assignment: CDR1 PRHDT and CDR2 FYEKMQ (reference sequence).

This chain links TRBV14 with TRBJ2-7, with D uncertain. Trimming stripped 1 base from V and 1 base from J, with 11 bases between. The germline gives CDR1 SGHDN, CDR2 FVKESK. This CDR3 comprises 15 residues. CDR3 residues: CASSQALRRSYEQYF. CDR3 nucleotide sequence: TGTGCCAGCAGCCAAGCGCTAAGAAGGTCCTACGAGCAGTACTTC. Combining the CDR3 with reference TRBV14 and TRBJ2-7 gives the whole variable domain EAGVTQFPSHSVIEKGQTVTLRCDPISGHDNLYWYRRVMGKEIKFLLHFVKESKQDESGMPNNRFLAERTGGTYSTLKVQPAELEDSGVYFCASSQALRRSYEQYFGPGTRLTVT.

This clonotype was picked up a small number of times. This chain connects TRBV6-1 to TRBJ2-1; D may be TRBD1 (6 bases). The germline CDR1 and CDR2 sequences are MNHNS and SASEGT. Trimming removed 2 bases at V and 7 bases at J, with 12 bases between. This CDR3 has 14 residues. The CDR3 here is CASSESPGENEQFF. CDR3 sequence (DNA): TGTGCCAGCAGTGAATCGCCAGGGGAAAATGAGCAGTTCTTC.

This clonotype turned up a few times. The chain links TRBV4-2 to TRBJ2-3; D ambiguous. V was cut by 3 bases and J by 4 bases, with 17 bases left in between. The CDR3 covers 16 residues. Per the germline V gene, CDR1 is LGHNA and CDR2 is YNFKEQ. The CDR3 DNA is TGTGCCAGCAGCCAGGCCGCAGTAGGTCCCCCAGATACGCAGTATTTT. Protein: CASSQAAVGPPDTQYF.